The 7 T cell receptor beta chains below all came from one sample that was sequenced in a study of technical replicates of blood from several donors. Clones were sequenced by immunoSEQ multiplex PCR, and TCRdb holds only the in-frame ones, with some missing. Seen here are fewer than 80,000 clones, about 86% observed once, and the top ten hold 4.5% to 5.5%. Sequenced sample: PBMCs. These receptors originate from a human donor in good health. Some clones in this sample may be carry-over from other donors' samples.

This clone was observed a handful of times. The rearrangement uses TRBV6-1 and TRBJ1-1, with D tentatively TRBD1 (6 bases). Germline CDR1 and CDR2: MNHNS and SASEGT. Trimming shortened V by 4 bases and J by 4 bases, and 13 bases separated the two germline ends. This CDR3 has 14 residues. In nucleotides, the CDR3 is TGTGCCAGCAGTGTGCACAGGGTGGGCACTGAAGCTTTCTTT. Protein product: CASSVHRVGTEAFF.

A word on this clone: Other nucleotide sequences in the sample specify the same CDR3. The chain employs TRBV6-5 and TRBJ2-7, with 11 bases that match TRBD2. CDR1 and CDR2 (germline): MNHEY, SVGAGI. Trimming at V came to 6 bases and at J to 7 bases, leaving 11 bases not matched to a gene. The CDR3 sequence is 15 residues long. Written as DNA, the CDR3 is TGTGCCAGCAGCCCCTCCGGGCTAGCGGGAGGAGAGCAGTACTTC. The encoded protein is CASSPSGLAGGEQYF.

This chain connects TRBV5-1 to TRBJ2-7; 11 bases line up with TRBD2. Per the germline V gene, CDR1 is SGHRS and CDR2 is YFSETQ. After removal of 4 bases from V and 3 bases from J, the junction contained 3 bases not matched to a gene. The CDR3 runs 14 residues. CDR3 loop: CASSETSGSYEQYF. The DNA of the CDR3 is TGCGCCAGCAGCGAAACTAGCGGGAGCTACGAGCAGTACTTC.

This clone was recorded only once. The rearrangement uses TRBV5-1 and TRBJ1-6, with a weak D call TRBD1 (5 bases). CDR3 length: 15 residues. V was clipped by 2 bases and J by 6 bases, with 12 bases between them. CDR1 is SGHRS, CDR2 YFSETQ, per germline. The DNA of the CDR3 is TGCGCCAGCAGCTTTGGAGGGGCGCGTAATTCACCCCTCCACTTT. This codes for CASSFGGARNSPLHF.

The gene calls are TRBV18 and TRBJ2-1, with D uncertain. Trimming took off 0 bases at V and 5 bases at J, with 11 bases between the two ends. There are 15 residues in the CDR3. Germline V CDR1 and CDR2: KGHSH, LQKENI. The CDR3 DNA reads as TGTGCCAGCTCACCACCAAGTAAGGAGAACAATGAGCAGTTCTTC. Amino acids: CASSPPSKENNEQFF.

V and J are TRBV4-3 and TRBJ1-1; D ambiguous. The CDR3 sequence is 17 residues long. V lost 0 bases to trimming and J lost 1 base, with 15 bases between them. In germline, CDR1 is LGHNA, CDR2 YSLEER. CDR3 loop: CASSQEWSPAKNTEAFF. CDR3 bases: TGCGCCAGCAGCCAAGAGTGGAGCCCGGCGAAGAACACTGAAGCTTTCTTT.

The chain is built from TRBV5-4 and TRBJ2-5; 7 nucleotides match TRBD1. This CDR3 region has 15 residues. After removal of 0 bases from V and 5 bases from J, the junction contained 7 bases not matched to a gene. In germline, CDR1 is SGHNT, CDR2 YYREEE (reference sequence). The CDR3 DNA reads as TGTGCCAGCAGCTTGGCCTTGGACAGGATGGAGACCCAGTACTTC. Protein sequence: CASSLALDRMETQYF.